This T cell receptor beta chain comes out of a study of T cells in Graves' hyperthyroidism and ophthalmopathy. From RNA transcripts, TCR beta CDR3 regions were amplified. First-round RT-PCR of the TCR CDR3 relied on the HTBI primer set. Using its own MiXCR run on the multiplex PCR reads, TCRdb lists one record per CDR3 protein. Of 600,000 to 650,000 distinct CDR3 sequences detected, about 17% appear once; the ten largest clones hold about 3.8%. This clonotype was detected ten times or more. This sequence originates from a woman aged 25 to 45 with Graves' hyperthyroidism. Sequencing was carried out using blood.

The CDR3 nucleotides are TGCGCCAGCAGTGACCTCGGTAGTGGGAGCAATCAGCCCCAGCATTTT. This translates into CASSDLGSGSNQPQHF. This rearrangement joins TRBV10-2 to TRBJ1-5, with unresolved D. This CDR3 has 16 amino acids. Germline CDR1 WSHSY, CDR2 SAAADI. Trimming took 3 bases from V and 1 from J, leaving 13 bases between them.